This section outlines one T cell receptor (beta chain) sequence together with its context. Individuals drawn from 24 US areas were roughly 18 to 100 years old. Assay: immunoSEQ multiplex PCR; the TCRdb copy retains only in-frame clones and omits some. The sample contains roughly 190,000 clones, roughly 84% of which appear only once. This sample stems from a study of blood T cell repertoires in COVID-19. At the level of the study: Sources were T cells, B-cell-depleted T cells, or PBMCs; the material itself was cDNA or gDNA.

The receptor's source is a woman in her twenties or thirties who had been exposed to COVID-19. Sequencing was performed on PBMCs or T cells enriched from blood (not recorded which).

CDR3 DNA sequence: TGTGCCAGCAGTCCAGGGGGCGCGGGTGGAAACACCATATATTTT. Amino acid sequence: CASSPGGAGGNTIYF. J is TRBJ1-3 and V is TRBV28, with 8 positions matching TRBD1. The CDR3 has 15 amino acids. V trimming: 5 bases; J trimming: 3 bases; junction bases outside the gene matches: 6. The germline gives CDR1 MDHEN, CDR2 SYDVKM.